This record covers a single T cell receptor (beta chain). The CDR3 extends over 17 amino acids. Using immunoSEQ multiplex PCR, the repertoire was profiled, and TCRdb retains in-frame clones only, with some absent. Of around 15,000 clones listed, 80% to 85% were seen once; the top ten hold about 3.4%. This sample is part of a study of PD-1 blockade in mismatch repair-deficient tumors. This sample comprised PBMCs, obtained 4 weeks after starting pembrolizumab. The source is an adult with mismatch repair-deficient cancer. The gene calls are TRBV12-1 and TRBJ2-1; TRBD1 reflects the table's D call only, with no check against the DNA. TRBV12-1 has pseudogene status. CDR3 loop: CASSRTGAPRSYNEQFF. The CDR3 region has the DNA TGTGCCAGCAGTCGCACAGGGGCCCCCCGCTCCTACAATGAGCAGTTCTTC.